This is a list of T cell receptor beta chains from one sample in a study of shared clonotypes between healthy human individuals. Method: immunoSEQ multiplex PCR; TCRdb's copy keeps in-frame clones and lacks some. The sample has 550,000 to 750,000 clones; about 91% are singletons. Material: naive CD8+ T cells sorted from blood. These receptors were obtained from a man aged 30-40 years in good health. The CDR3 runs from the conserved cysteine through the conserved F or W. D genes are given only for firm matches. Part of the rows lack a size; the others show once, few, many or a class for expanded clones.

V gene	clone size	J gene	D gene	CDR3 DNA	CDR3 protein
TRBV2	.	TRBJ2-2	.	TGTGCCAGCGTAACCCCCGGGGAGCTGTTTTTT	CASVTPGELFF
TRBV5-5	.	TRBJ2-1	.	TGTGCCAGCAGCTTGGCTCTAGCGTGGTACAATGAGCAGTTCTTC	CASSLALAWYNEQFF
TRBV7-9	.	TRBJ1-1	.	TGTGCCAGCAGCTCCCCTGGAGTAGAGGCTGGTCGAGCTTTCTTT	CASSSPGVEAGRAFF
TRBV9	.	TRBJ1-4	.	TGTGCCAGCAGCGTAGGTGGGGTTTCGGGTAATGAAAAACTGTTTTTT	CASSVGGVSGNEKLFF
TRBV6-4	once	TRBJ2-1	TRBD2	TGTGCCAGCAGTTCCTTAGCGGGAGAGGTCCATGAGCAGTTCTTC	CASSSLAGEVHEQFF
TRBV29-1	.	TRBJ2-5	TRBD2	TGCAGCGTTGATCTGCGGGAGGGCCAAGAGACCCAGTACTTC	CSVDLREGQETQYF
TRBV5-1	.	TRBJ2-7	.	TGCGCCAGCAGCTTGGGTTCAGGGAACTCCTACGAGCAGTACTTC	CASSLGSGNSYEQYF
TRBV10-1	.	TRBJ2-3	.	TGCGCCAGCATTTGGACCCCGGACGCGCGCACAGATACGCAGTATTTT	CASIWTPDARTDTQYF
TRBV9	few	TRBJ1-5	.	TGTGCCAGCAGCGTAGGGGAGTCGGGTCAGCCCCAGCATTTT	CASSVGESGQPQHF
TRBV27	.	TRBJ2-3	.	TGTGCCAGCAGTTTCTGGCAGACTAGCACAGATACGCAGTATTTT	CASSFWQTSTDTQYF
TRBV5-1	.	TRBJ2-1	TRBD2	TGCGCCAGCAGCTCTAATCCGGGGACTAGCGTGATTACGCACTACAATGAGCAGTTCTTC	CASSSNPGTSVITHYNEQFF
TRBV7-9	.	TRBJ2-1	.	TGTGCCAGCAGCTGGGGCGGAAACTACAATGAGCAGTTCTTC	CASSWGGNYNEQFF
TRBV7-6	.	TRBJ2-7	.	TGTGCCAGCAGCTCGGCCGCTACGGAGCAGTACTTC	CASSSAATEQYF
TRBV7-6	.	TRBJ2-4	.	TGTGCCAGCAGTAAAAGCGGAGAAAACATTCAGTACTTC	CASSKSGENIQYF
TRBV7-9	.	TRBJ1-1	.	TGTGCCAGCAGCTACCCCGACAGGTCGGTGGGGGACACTGAAGCTTTCTTT	CASSYPDRSVGDTEAFF
TRBV2	.	TRBJ2-3	TRBD2	TGTGCCAGCAGTGCCCCCGAGGGAGCGGGAGTTATTAAAGATACGCAGTATTTT	CASSAPEGAGVIKDTQYF
TRBV4-1	.	TRBJ2-7	.	TGCGCCAGCAGCCTTGGGTTTGGTGAGACCTACGAGCAGTACTTC	CASSLGFGETYEQYF
TRBV29-1	.	TRBJ2-1	.	TGCAGCGTGGGCTTCCTGACCGTAAATGAGCAGTTCTTC	CSVGFLTVNEQFF
TRBV27	.	TRBJ1-1	.	TGTGCCAGCACGGGGTTATCGGCTCGCGGGACTGAAGCTTTCTTT	CASTGLSARGTEAFF
TRBV5-4	.	TRBJ2-3	.	TGTGCCAGCAGCTTTCTAGGGGTCGCAGATACGCAGTATTTT	CASSFLGVADTQYF
TRBV11-2	.	TRBJ1-3	TRBD1	TGTGCCAGCAGCTTACAGTCTGGACAGGGGCACTCTGGAAACACCATATATTTT	CASSLQSGQGHSGNTIYF
TRBV19	.	TRBJ2-1	.	TGTGCCAGTAGTATTGGCCCAGGGGACAATGAGCAGTTCTTC	CASSIGPGDNEQFF
TRBV6-6	once	TRBJ2-5	.	TGTGCCAGCAGTTTGGCATATCAAGAGACCCAGTACTTC	CASSLAYQETQYF
TRBV11-2	.	TRBJ2-2	TRBD2	TGTGCCAGCAGCCCTCCGGGACTAGCTGGCGGGGAGCTGTTTTTT	CASSPPGLAGGELFF
TRBV4-1	.	TRBJ1-4	.	TGCGCCAGCAGCCAAGTTCCCCGGGGCGGAACTAATGAAAAACTGTTTTTT	CASSQVPRGGTNEKLFF
TRBV28	.	TRBJ2-3	.	TGTGCCAGCAGTCGAATTAGCACAGATACGCAGTATTTT	CASSRISTDTQYF
TRBV6-5	once	TRBJ2-1	.	TGTGCCAGCAGTTCCAAACCTACCTACAATGAGCAGTTCTTC	CASSSKPTYNEQFF